Presented here are 30 T cell receptor beta chains from one specimen sequenced in a study of CD8 T cells in Susac syndrome. When the RNA was reverse transcribed, random hexamers were used with an input of about 0.5 to 1 ug. TCRdb analysed the immunoSEQ multiplex PCR reads with MiXCR anew, one entry per CDR3 protein. The sample includes about 180,000 distinct CDR3 sequences, approximately 96% of them seen just once. The specimen was CD4+ T cells from PBMCs. These receptors were obtained from a human donor with multiple sclerosis.

The chain carries TRBV20-1 and TRBJ2-5; 11 nucleotides line up with TRBD2. Germline values: CDR1 DFQATT, CDR2 SNEGSKA (reference sequence). J gave up 2 bases and V 5 bases, and 1 base lay outside the gene matches. The CDR3 totals 13 residues. This CDR3 is CSAGTSGQETQYF. The CDR3 bases are TGCAGTGCTGGGACTAGCGGACAAGAGACCCAGTACTTC.

The chain employs TRBV18 and TRBJ2-7; weak D call: TRBD2 (6 bases). V was cut by 0 bases and J by 3 bases, with 9 bases left in between. CDR3 length: 14 amino acids. Looked up from germline, CDR1 is KGHSH and CDR2 is LQKENI. The CDR3 sequence is CASSPPGLYYEQYF. The CDR3, as DNA: TGTGCCAGCTCACCACCGGGACTCTACTACGAGCAGTACTTC.

The CDR3 spells CAWSVQGRGRGLGNEQFF. CDR3 nucleotide sequence: TGTGCCTGGAGTGTACAGGGCAGGGGACGTGGGTTGGGGAATGAGCAGTTCTTC. The chain couples TRBV30 to TRBJ2-1; D possibly corresponds to TRBD1 (6 bases). This CDR3 region has 18 residues. Trimming shortened V by 0 bases and J by 7 bases, and 25 bases separated the two germline ends. Germline assignment: CDR1 GTSNPN and CDR2 SVGIG (reference sequence).

The V gene is TRBV18, the J gene TRBJ2-7; TRBD1 might be the D (6 bases). Looked up from germline, CDR1 is KGHSH and CDR2 is LQKENI. V lost 5 bases and J 6 bases, leaving 17 bases between the germline ends. The CDR3 runs 14 residues. DNA for the CDR3: TGTGCCAGCTCAATCCAGGGGACGTTGGGCGAGCAGTACTTC. Amino acids: CASSIQGTLGEQYF.

The rearrangement uses TRBV3-1 and TRBJ2-1; the D gene is possibly TRBD1 (6 bases). Germline values: CDR1 LGHDT, CDR2 YNNKEL (reference sequence). This CDR3 region has 15 residues. Trimming cost V 4 bases and J 6 bases, with 16 bases left between them. CDR3 loop: CASSLSVGATNEQFF. The DNA of the CDR3 is TGTGCCAGCAGCCTCAGCGTGGGGGCGACCAATGAGCAGTTCTTC.

The gene calls are TRBV20-1 and TRBJ1-5; D is unresolved. V gave up 2 bases and J gave up 0 bases, with 8 bases separating them. The CDR3 has 14 amino acids. Germline V gives CDR1 DFQATT, CDR2 SNEGSKA (reference sequence). The CDR3 DNA follows: TGCAGTGCTAGATCGGGAAATAGCAATCAGCCCCAGCATTTT. Translating gives CSARSGNSNQPQHF.

This chain joins TRBV7-2 and TRBJ2-5; D is unclear. The CDR3 loop spans 12 amino acids. Germline-derived CDR1 and CDR2 are SGHTA and FQGNSA. V lost 2 bases and J lost 4, with 5 bases in between. The CDR3 region is CASSLPSETQYF. CDR3 sequence (DNA): TGTGCCAGCAGCTTACCCTCAGAGACCCAGTACTTC.

The chain joins TRBV29-1 to TRBJ1-2, with TRBD1 matching over 9 bases. Trimming took 3 bases from V and 6 from J; bases not matched to a gene: 14. Per germline, CDR1 SQVTM and CDR2 ANQGSEA. This CDR3 has 16 amino acids. The DNA for the CDR3 is TGCAGCGTTGACTCCCCGAGAAGACAGGGGGGACATGGCTACACCTTC. Its protein is CSVDSPRRQGGHGYTF. Full variable domain (missing parts from reference TRBV29-1 and TRBJ1-2): SAVISQKPSRDICQRGTSLTIQCQVDSQVTMMFWYRQQPGQSLTLIATANQGSEATYESGFVIDKFPISRPNLTFSTLTVSNMSPEDSSIYLCSVDSPRRQGGHGYTFGSGTRLTVV.

The V call is TRBV7-9, the J call TRBJ1-4, with D uncertain. CDR1 is SEHNR and CDR2 is FQNEAQ in the germline V gene (reference sequence). The V end was cut by 5 bases, the J end by 13 bases, with 17 bases between. The CDR3 has 13 residues. The CDR3 region has the DNA TGTGCCAGCAGCGTCGACACCCAGATGCGACTGTTTTTT. Residues: CASSVDTQMRLFF.

This sequence joins TRBV2 and TRBJ2-1, with D perhaps TRBD1 or TRBD2 (5 bases each). Trimming took off 8 bases at V and 6 bases at J, with 14 bases between the two ends. The CDR3 is 13 amino acids. In germline, CDR1 is SNHLY, CDR2 FYNNEI. This CDR3 reads CASGGDPGNEQFF. CDR3 bases: TGTGCCAGCGGTGGGGACCCGGGCAATGAGCAGTTCTTC.

This chain joins TRBV30 and TRBJ1-6, with 8 bases matching TRBD1. Germline values: CDR1 GTSNPN, CDR2 SVGIG (reference sequence). The CDR3 is 14 amino acids. V shed 1 base and J 10 bases; nucleotides not matched to a gene: 6. The CDR3 DNA is TGTGCCTGGAGTGGGCAGGGGGCTGGATCACCCCTCCACTTT. Translation gives CAWSGQGAGSPLHF.

The chain links TRBV7-9 to TRBJ2-7; possibly TRBD2 for D (7 bases). The CDR3 runs to 15 residues. Trimming removed 5 bases from V and 1 base from J, with 15 bases in between. Germline V lookup: CDR1 SEHNR, CDR2 FQNEAQ (reference sequence). The chain's CDR3 is CASSPLGRGSYEQYF. For the CDR3, the DNA is TGTGCCAGCAGCCCACTTGGGAGGGGGTCCTACGAGCAGTACTTC.

The chain recombines TRBV5-1 with TRBJ2-1; unclear D gene. Germline-derived CDR1 and CDR2 are SGHRS and YFSETQ. The V and J ends lost 3 bases and 12 bases respectively, with 16 bases between them. This CDR3 contains 13 residues. The CDR3 protein is CASSSPPLIGQFF. CDR3 bases: TGCGCCAGCAGCTCCCCTCCCTTGATCGGGCAGTTCTTC.

The chain is built from TRBV20-1 and TRBJ2-2, with 8 bases lining up with TRBD2. Germline CDR1 and CDR2: DFQATT and SNEGSKA (reference sequence). The CDR3 has 15 amino acids. Unmatched junction bases numbered 11, after V lost 6 bases and J lost 5 bases. CDR3 DNA sequence: TGCAGTGCCCTCGTCGGGGGGGCCTATACCGGGGAGCTGTTTTTT. This translates into CSALVGGAYTGELFF.

This sequence joins TRBV6-2 or TRBV6-3 and TRBJ2-6; D not resolved. The CDR3 length is 16 residues. With 4 bases removed from V and 0 bases from J, the gap between germline ends came to 10 bases. Germline V gene lookup returns CDR1 MNHEY and CDR2 SVGEGT. For the CDR3, the DNA is TGTGCCAGCAGTTTCGATGGCTTCTCTGGGGCCAACGTCCTGACTTTC. Translation: CASSFDGFSGANVLTF.

The rearrangement links TRBV11-2 to TRBJ2-5; 12 bases line up with TRBD2. The CDR3 length is 16 residues. V was clipped by 4 bases and J by 3 bases; unmatched bases: 6. Per the germline V gene, CDR1 is SGHAT and CDR2 is FQNNGV. The CDR3 DNA follows: TGTGCCAGCAGCTCGCGGGGACTAGCGGGTAAAGAGACCCAGTACTTC. Translated: CASSSRGLAGKETQYF.

The rearrangement uses TRBV7-2 and TRBJ2-3; D uncertain. The CDR3 totals 16 residues. Germline loops: CDR1 SGHTA, CDR2 FQGNSA. Trimming took off 3 bases at V and 0 bases at J, with 13 bases between the two ends. DNA of the CDR3: TGTGCCAGCAGCTTGTACAGAACCTCTAGCACAGATACGCAGTATTTT. As protein: CASSLYRTSSTDTQYF. Supplemented by reference TRBV7-2 and TRBJ2-3, the full variable domain reads GAGVSQSPSNKVTEKGKDVELRCDPISGHTALYWYRQSLGQGLEFLIYFQGNSAPDKSGLPSDRFSAERTGGSVSTLTIQRTQQEDSAVYLCASSLYRTSSTDTQYFGPGTRLTVL.

V is TRBV7-9 and J is TRBJ2-2, with D perhaps matching TRBD2 (6 bases). Trimming pared 5 bases from V and 1 base from J, leaving 8 bases between. Germline V gives CDR1 SEHNR, CDR2 FQNEAQ (reference sequence). This CDR3 is built from 14 residues. CDR3 sequence reads: CASSGLMNTGELFF. Written as DNA, the CDR3 is TGTGCCAGCAGCGGACTAATGAACACCGGGGAGCTGTTTTTT.

The rearrangement links TRBV9 to TRBJ1-1, with TRBD1 matching 7 bases. The CDR3 is made up of 13 amino acids. After removal of 4 bases from V and 8 bases from J, the junction contained 8 bases not matched to a gene. Germline V gives CDR1 SGDLS, CDR2 YYNGEE. CDR3 sequence reads: CASSTTGDSEAFF. DNA for the CDR3: TGTGCCAGCAGCACTACAGGGGACTCCGAAGCTTTCTTT.

As DNA, the CDR3 is TGTGCCAGCAGTTACTCAACAGGGGTCGGAAATTCACCCCTCCACTTT. Translated, it gives CASSYSTGVGNSPLHF. The gene calls are TRBV6-2 or TRBV6-3 and TRBJ1-6, with 7 bases that match TRBD1. CDR1 and CDR2 (germline): MNHEY, SVGEGT. The CDR3 is 16 amino acids. J was trimmed by 7 bases and V by 0 bases; bases with no gene match: 6.

This clonotype was seen more than once but under ten times. The J gene is TRBJ1-1, the V gene TRBV12-3 or TRBV12-4; D is unresolved. The V end lost 5 bases, the J end lost 1 base, and 8 bases lay between the germline ends. The CDR3 runs 13 residues. The CDR3: CASSTGKNTEAFF. The CDR3 DNA sequence: TGTGCCAGCAGTACCGGGAAGAACACTGAAGCTTTCTTT.

V and J are TRBV28 and TRBJ1-2; 7 bases align to TRBD1. CDR1 MDHEN and CDR2 SYDVKM come from the germline V gene. With V trimmed by 5 bases and J by 12 bases, 12 bases remained unmatched. The CDR3 consists of 13 residues. In DNA form, the CDR3 reads TGTGCCAGCAGTCCAAGGACAGGCCGGGCCCACACCTTC. Translating gives CASSPRTGRAHTF.

The chain recombines TRBV3-1 with TRBJ2-1, with 12 positions matching TRBD2. Per germline, CDR1 LGHDT and CDR2 YNNKEL (reference sequence). The CDR3 consists of 15 residues. V gave up 4 bases and J gave up 5 bases; unmatched junction bases: 3. DNA for the CDR3: TGTGCCAGCAGCCCTAGCGGGGGGGCGCACAATGAGCAGTTCTTC. This encodes CASSPSGGAHNEQFF.

This chain joins TRBV5-1 and TRBJ2-7; 7 bases agree with TRBD1. V lost 5 bases, J lost 7 bases, and 18 bases stayed unmatched. Germline V lookup: CDR1 SGHRS, CDR2 YFSETQ. The CDR3 runs to 16 residues. The CDR3 bases are TGCGCCAGCAGTTCCGCGGTTGCAGGGGGAAGAGAAGAGCAGTACTTC. Protein: CASSSAVAGGREEQYF.

J is TRBJ1-1 and V is TRBV25-1, with D tentatively TRBD1 (6 bases). This CDR3 spans 12 amino acids. Germline CDR1 MGHDK, CDR2 SYGVNS. V lost 3 bases and J lost 10, with 12 bases in between. CDR3 amino acids: CASSEGGPRAFF. In DNA, the CDR3 is TGTGCCAGCAGTGAGGGGGGGCCGAGAGCTTTCTTT.

The V gene is TRBV20-1, the J gene TRBJ1-6; the match to TRBD1 covers 11 bases. From germline, CDR1 is DFQATT and CDR2 SNEGSKA (reference sequence). V was pared by 6 bases and J by 0 bases, with 7 bases of the junction left unmatched. The CDR3 consists of 17 residues. The chain's CDR3 is CSASGQGASSYNSPLHF. The CDR3 bases are TGCAGTGCCTCTGGACAGGGGGCGAGCTCCTATAATTCACCCCTCCACTTT.

The count of this clonotype is one. The rearrangement joins TRBV29-1 to TRBJ2-3; TRBD1 aligns across 7 bases. V lost 8 bases to trimming and J lost 5 bases; unmatched junction nucleotides: 7. The CDR3 totals 12 residues. CDR1 and CDR2 from the germline V gene are SQVTM and ANQGSEA. The CDR3 coding sequence is TGCAGCTCCTTAGGGGGCGGAGATACGCAGTATTTT. Protein: CSSLGGGDTQYF.

The chain links TRBV18 to TRBJ2-7, with D possibly matching TRBD1 (5 bases). The germline V and J ends were trimmed by 6 bases and 0 bases, with 12 bases remaining between them. Germline-derived CDR1 and CDR2 are KGHSH and LQKENI. The length of the CDR3 is 14 residues. DNA of the CDR3: TGTGCCAGCTCGCCTACAGGTTACTCCTACGAGCAGTACTTC. The encoded protein is CASSPTGYSYEQYF.

The CDR3 bases are TGTGCCAGCAGTCCTAACCGAATCTCCTACGAGCAGTACTTC. Residues: CASSPNRISYEQYF. The rearrangement links TRBV3-1 to TRBJ2-7; the D is unclear. Trimming removed 6 bases from V and 0 bases from J, with 12 bases in between. The CDR3 loop spans 14 amino acids. Germline V gene lookup returns CDR1 LGHDT and CDR2 YNNKEL (reference sequence).

This clonotype came up once. The V call is TRBV4-2, the J call TRBJ2-2, with 7 bases identical to TRBD1. With 8 bases clipped from V and 7 bases from J, the junction kept 13 bases outside the gene matches. CDR1 and CDR2 (germline): LGHNA, YNFKEQ. The CDR3 length is 15 residues. CDR3 protein: CASRRRQGDNGELFF. CDR3 in DNA: TGTGCCAGCCGACGGAGACAGGGCGATAACGGGGAGCTGTTTTTT.